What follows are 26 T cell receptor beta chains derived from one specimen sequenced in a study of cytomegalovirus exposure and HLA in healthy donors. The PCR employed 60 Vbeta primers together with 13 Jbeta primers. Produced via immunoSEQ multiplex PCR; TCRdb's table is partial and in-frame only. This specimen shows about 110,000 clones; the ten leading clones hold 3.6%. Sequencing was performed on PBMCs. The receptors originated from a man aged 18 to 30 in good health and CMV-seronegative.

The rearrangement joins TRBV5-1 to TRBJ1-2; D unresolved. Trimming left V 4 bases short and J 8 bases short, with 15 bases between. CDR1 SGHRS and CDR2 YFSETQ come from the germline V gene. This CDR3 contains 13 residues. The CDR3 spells CASSQSSTGGYTF. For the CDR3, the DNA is TGCGCCAGCAGCCAATCTTCAACGGGAGGCTACACCTTC.

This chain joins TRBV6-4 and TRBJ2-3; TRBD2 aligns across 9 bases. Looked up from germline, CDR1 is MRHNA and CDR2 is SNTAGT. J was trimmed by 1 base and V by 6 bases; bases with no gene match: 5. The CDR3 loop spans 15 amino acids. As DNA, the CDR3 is TGTGCCAGCAGCGAGATAGCGGGAGGCACAGATACGCAGTATTTT. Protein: CASSEIAGGTDTQYF.

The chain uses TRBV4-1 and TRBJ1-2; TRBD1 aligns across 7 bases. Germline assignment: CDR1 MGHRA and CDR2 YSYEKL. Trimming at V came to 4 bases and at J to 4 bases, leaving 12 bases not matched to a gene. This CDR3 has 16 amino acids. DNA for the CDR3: TGCGCCAGCAGCCTCGATTTAAACACAGGGGCCTATGGCTACACCTTC. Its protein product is CASSLDLNTGAYGYTF.

This CDR3 reads CASSQSLRGRGGHIQYF. DNA for the CDR3: TGTGCCAGTAGTCAATCCCTCCGAGGCAGGGGTGGCCACATTCAGTACTTC. This chain connects TRBV19 to TRBJ2-4, with TRBD1 as a possible D gene (6 bases). The CDR3 covers 17 residues. V was shortened by 5 bases and J by 8 bases, with 25 bases between the two germline ends. Germline lookup yields CDR1 LNHDA and CDR2 SQIVND (reference sequence).

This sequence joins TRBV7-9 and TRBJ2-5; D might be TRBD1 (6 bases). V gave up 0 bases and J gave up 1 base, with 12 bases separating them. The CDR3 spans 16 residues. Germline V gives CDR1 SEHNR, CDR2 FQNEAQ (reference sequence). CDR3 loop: CASSLAVGGSQETQYF. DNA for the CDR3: TGTGCCAGCAGCTTAGCGGTAGGGGGATCCCAAGAGACCCAGTACTTC.

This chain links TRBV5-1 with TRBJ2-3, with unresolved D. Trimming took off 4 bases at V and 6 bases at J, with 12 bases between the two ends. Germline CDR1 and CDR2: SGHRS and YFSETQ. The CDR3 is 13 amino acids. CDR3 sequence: CASSPDQADTQYF. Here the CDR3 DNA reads TGCGCCAGCAGCCCAGATCAGGCGGATACGCAGTATTTT.

CDR3 nucleotides: TGCGCCAGCAGCCAAGTTGGTAGCGCACGAGGAAACACCATATATTTT. Its translation is CASSQVGSARGNTIYF. The chain links TRBV4-1 to TRBJ1-3; D is ambiguous. The V gene's germline CDR1 is MGHRA and CDR2 YSYEKL. Trimming cost V 1 base and J 4 bases, with 14 bases left between them. CDR3 size: 16 residues.

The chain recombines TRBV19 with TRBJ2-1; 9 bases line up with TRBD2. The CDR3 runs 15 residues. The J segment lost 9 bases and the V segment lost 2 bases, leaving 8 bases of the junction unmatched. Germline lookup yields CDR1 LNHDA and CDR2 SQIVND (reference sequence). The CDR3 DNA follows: TGTGCCAGTAGTATACGCGCGGGAGGGAAGGGTGAGCAGTTCTTC. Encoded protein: CASSIRAGGKGEQFF. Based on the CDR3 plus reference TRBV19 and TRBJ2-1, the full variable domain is DGGITQSPKYLFRKEGQNVTLSCEQNLNHDAMYWYRQDPGQGLRLIYYSQIVNDFQKGDIAEGYSVSREKKESFPLTVTSAQKNPTAFYLCASSIRAGGKGEQFFGPGTRLTVL.

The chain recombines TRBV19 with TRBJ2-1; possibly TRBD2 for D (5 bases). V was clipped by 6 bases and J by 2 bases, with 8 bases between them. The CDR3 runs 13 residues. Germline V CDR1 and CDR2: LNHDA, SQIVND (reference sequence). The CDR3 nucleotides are TGTGCCAGTAGCTGGGAGACCTACAATGAGCAGTTCTTC. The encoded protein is CASSWETYNEQFF.

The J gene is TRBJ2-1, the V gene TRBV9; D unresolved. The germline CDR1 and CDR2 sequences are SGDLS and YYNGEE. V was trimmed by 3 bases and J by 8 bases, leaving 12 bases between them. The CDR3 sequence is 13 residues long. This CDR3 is CASSGLYTHEQFF. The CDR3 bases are TGTGCCAGCAGCGGCCTTTATACTCATGAGCAGTTCTTC.

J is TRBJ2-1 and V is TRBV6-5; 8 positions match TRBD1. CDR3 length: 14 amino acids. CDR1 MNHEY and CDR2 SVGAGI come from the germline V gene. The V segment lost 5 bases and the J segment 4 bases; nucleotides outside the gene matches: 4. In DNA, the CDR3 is TGTGCCAGCAGTCCAGGGGGCCAATACAATGAGCAGTTCTTC. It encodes CASSPGGQYNEQFF.

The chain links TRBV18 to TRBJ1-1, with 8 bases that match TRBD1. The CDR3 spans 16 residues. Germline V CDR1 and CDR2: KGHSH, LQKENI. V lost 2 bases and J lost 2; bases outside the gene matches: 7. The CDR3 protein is CASSPSGQGINTEAFF. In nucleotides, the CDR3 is TGTGCCAGCTCACCATCTGGACAGGGCATAAACACTGAAGCTTTCTTT.

CDR3 residues: CASSAGAYEQYF. The CDR3 bases are TGTGCCAGTAGTGCGGGAGCTTACGAGCAGTACTTC. The chain carries TRBV19 and TRBJ2-7; 7 bases agree with TRBD2. Germline V gene data show CDR1 as LNHDA and CDR2 as SQIVND (reference sequence). The CDR3 totals 12 residues. The J segment lost 4 bases and the V segment lost 5 bases, leaving 2 bases of the junction unmatched.

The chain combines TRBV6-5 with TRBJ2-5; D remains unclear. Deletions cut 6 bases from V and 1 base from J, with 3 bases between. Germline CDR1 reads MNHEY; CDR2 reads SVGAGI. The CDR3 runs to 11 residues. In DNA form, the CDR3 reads TGTGCCAGCAGCTTCCAAGAGACCCAGTACTTC. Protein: CASSFQETQYF.

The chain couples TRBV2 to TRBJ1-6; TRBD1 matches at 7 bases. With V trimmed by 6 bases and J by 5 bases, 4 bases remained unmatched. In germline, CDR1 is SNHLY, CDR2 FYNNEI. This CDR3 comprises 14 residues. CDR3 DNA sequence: TGTGCCAGCAGGTCACAGGGGAATAATTCACCCCTCCACTTT. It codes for CASRSQGNNSPLHF.

CDR3 loop: CASSPSGRGTGELFF. In nucleotides, the CDR3 is TGTGCCAGCAGCCCTAGCGGGAGAGGCACCGGGGAGCTGTTTTTT. The chain recombines TRBV11-3 with TRBJ2-2; 10 nucleotides match TRBD2. CDR3 length equals 15 residues. The V segment lost 5 bases and the J segment 4 bases; nucleotides outside the gene matches: 4. Germline loops: CDR1 SGHNT, CDR2 YENEEA.

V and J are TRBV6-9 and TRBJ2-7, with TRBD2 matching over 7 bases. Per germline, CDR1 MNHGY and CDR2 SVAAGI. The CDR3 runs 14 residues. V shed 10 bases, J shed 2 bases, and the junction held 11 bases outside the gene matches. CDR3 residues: CATPLAGEAYEQYF. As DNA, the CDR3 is TGTGCCACTCCATTGGCGGGAGAGGCCTACGAGCAGTACTTC.

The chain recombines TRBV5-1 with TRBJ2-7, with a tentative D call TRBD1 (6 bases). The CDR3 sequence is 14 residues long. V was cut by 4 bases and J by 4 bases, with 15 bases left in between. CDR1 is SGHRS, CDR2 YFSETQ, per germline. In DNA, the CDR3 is TGCGCCAGCAGCGATACAGGACAGACTTACGAGCAGTACTTC. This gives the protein CASSDTGQTYEQYF.

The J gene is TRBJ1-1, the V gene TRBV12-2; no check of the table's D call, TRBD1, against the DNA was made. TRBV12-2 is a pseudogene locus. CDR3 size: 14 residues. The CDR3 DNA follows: TGTGCAAGTCGCTTAGCTGCAGGGTCTACTGAAGCTTTCTTT. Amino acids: CASRLAAGSTEAFF.

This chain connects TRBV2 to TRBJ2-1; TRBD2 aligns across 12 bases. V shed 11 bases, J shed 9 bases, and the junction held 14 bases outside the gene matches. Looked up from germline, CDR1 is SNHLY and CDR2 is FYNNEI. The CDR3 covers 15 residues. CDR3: CADRRTSGEESEQFF. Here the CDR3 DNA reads TGTGCCGACCGCCGGACTAGCGGGGAGGAAAGTGAGCAGTTCTTC.

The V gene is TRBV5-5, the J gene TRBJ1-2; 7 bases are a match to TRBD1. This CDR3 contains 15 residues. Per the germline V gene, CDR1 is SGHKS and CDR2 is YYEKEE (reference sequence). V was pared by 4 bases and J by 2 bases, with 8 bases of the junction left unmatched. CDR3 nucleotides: TGTGCCAGCAGCCGACAGGGAAAGGGAAACTATGGCTACACCTTC. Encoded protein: CASSRQGKGNYGYTF.

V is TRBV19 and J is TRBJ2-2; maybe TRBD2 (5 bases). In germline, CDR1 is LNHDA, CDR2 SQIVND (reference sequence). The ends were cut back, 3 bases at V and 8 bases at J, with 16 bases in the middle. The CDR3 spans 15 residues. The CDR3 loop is CASSIPPRTPGELFF. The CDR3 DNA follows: TGTGCCAGTAGTATTCCCCCCCGGACTCCTGGGGAGCTGTTTTTT. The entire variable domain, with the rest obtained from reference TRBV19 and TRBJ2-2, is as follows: DGGITQSPKYLFRKEGQNVTLSCEQNLNHDAMYWYRQDPGQGLRLIYYSQIVNDFQKGDIAEGYSVSREKKESFPLTVTSAQKNPTAFYLCASSIPPRTPGELFFGEGSRLTVL.

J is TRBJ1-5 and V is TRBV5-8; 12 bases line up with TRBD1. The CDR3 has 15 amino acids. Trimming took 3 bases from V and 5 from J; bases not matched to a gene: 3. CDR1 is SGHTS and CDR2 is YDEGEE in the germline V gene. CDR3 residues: CASSSGTGGYQPQHF. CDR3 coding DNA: TGTGCCAGCAGCTCTGGGACAGGGGGCTATCAGCCCCAGCATTTT. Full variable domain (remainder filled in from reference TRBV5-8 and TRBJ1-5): EAGVTQSPTHLIKTRGQQATLRCSPISGHTSVYWYQQALGLGLQFLLWYDEGEERNRGNFPPRFSGRQFPNYSSELNVNALELEDSALYLCASSSGTGGYQPQHFGDGTRLSIL.

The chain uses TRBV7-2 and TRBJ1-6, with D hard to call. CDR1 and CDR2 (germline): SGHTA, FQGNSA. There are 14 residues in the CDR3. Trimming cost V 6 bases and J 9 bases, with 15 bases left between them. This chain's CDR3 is CASRRALEGSPLHF. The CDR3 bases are TGTGCCAGCAGGAGGGCCCTCGAGGGTTCACCCCTCCACTTT.

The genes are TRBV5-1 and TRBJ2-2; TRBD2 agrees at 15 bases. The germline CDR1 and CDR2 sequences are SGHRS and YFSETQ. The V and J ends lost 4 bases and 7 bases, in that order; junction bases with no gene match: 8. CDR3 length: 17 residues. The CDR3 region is CASSHGLAGGPDGELFF. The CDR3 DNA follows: TGCGCCAGCAGCCACGGACTAGCGGGAGGGCCTGACGGGGAGCTGTTTTTT.

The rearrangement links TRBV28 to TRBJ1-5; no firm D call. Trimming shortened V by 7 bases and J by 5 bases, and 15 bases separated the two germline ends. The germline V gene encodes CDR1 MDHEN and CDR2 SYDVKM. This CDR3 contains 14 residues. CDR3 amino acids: CASKWNQLYQPQHF. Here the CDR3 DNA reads TGTGCCAGCAAATGGAACCAACTATATCAGCCCCAGCATTTT.